What follows are 17 T cell receptor beta chains derived from one specimen sequenced in a study of blood T cells in healthy people across ages. A J-beta primer mix and a sample-barcoded 5' primer were used in a second PCR of roughly 7 to 12 cycles. TCRdb re-analysed the 5' RACE reads in MiXCR, keeping a single row per CDR3 protein. This sample yields about 590,000 distinct CDR3 sequences, of which around 31% are seen a single time; 15% to 17% belongs to the top ten. The sequencing sample was made of blood. These receptors were collected from an elderly woman in good health.

This clonotype was counted many times. V usage is TRBV6-5 and J usage is TRBJ2-7; possibly TRBD1 or TRBD2 for D (6 bases each). The germline gives CDR1 MNHEY, CDR2 SVGAGI. V dropped 6 bases and J dropped 3 bases, with 18 bases sitting between them. The CDR3 length is 15 residues. The CDR3 protein is CASRGGEGRIYEQYF. The CDR3 nucleotides read TGTGCCAGCAGGGGGGGCGAGGGCCGAATCTACGAGCAGTACTTC.

This clonotype has a count of ten or more. This chain connects TRBV12-3 or TRBV12-4 to TRBJ2-1, with 9 bases matching TRBD2. This CDR3 has 15 residues. Trimming took 2 bases from V and 4 from J; bases not matched to a gene: 3. The CDR3 region has the DNA TGTGCCAGCAGTTTACGGCTAGCGGGATACAATGAGCAGTTCTTC. It specifies CASSLRLAGYNEQFF.

The genes are TRBV5-1 and TRBJ2-1; TRBD2 aligns across 10 bases. Germline trimming cut 3 bases from V and 4 bases from J; bases unmatched to any gene: 13. This CDR3 contains 18 residues. Germline values: CDR1 SGHRS, CDR2 YFSETQ. The CDR3 loop reads CASSWAAGGARGYNEQFF. CDR3 DNA sequence: TGCGCCAGCAGCTGGGCAGCGGGAGGGGCCAGGGGATACAATGAGCAGTTCTTC.

This clonotype was detected a few times. The chain couples TRBV6-1 to TRBJ2-3; 7 positions match TRBD1. V trimming: 4 bases; J trimming: 5 bases; junction bases outside the gene matches: 9. CDR1 MNHNS and CDR2 SASEGT come from the germline V gene. The CDR3 loop spans 15 amino acids. The CDR3, as DNA: TGTGCCAGCAGTGGAATTACAGGGGCCGGAGATACGCAGTATTTT. This sequence encodes CASSGITGAGDTQYF.

With respect to this clonotype: Because it lacks the conserved phenylalanine or tryptophan at the end, this CDR3 is likely a read error. The chain recombines TRBV2 with TRBJ1-2; 9 bases fit TRBD1. Germline CDR1 SNHLY, CDR2 FYNNEI. V was clipped by 5 bases and J by 7 bases; unmatched bases: 8. This CDR3 is 14 amino acids long. The CDR3 DNA sequence: TGTGCCAGCAGTCAAACCGGGACAGGGTCTGGCTACACCCTC. It encodes CASSQTGTGSGYTL.

This clonotype was seen at least ten times. The V call is TRBV5-1, the J call TRBJ2-3; D call uncertain. In germline, CDR1 is SGHRS, CDR2 YFSETQ. Trimming left V 5 bases short and J 4 bases short, with 11 bases between. This CDR3 contains 13 residues. DNA for the CDR3: TGCGCCAGCAGGGCAGAAATCTCAGATACGCAGTATTTT. Its translation: CASRAEISDTQYF.

In its sample, this clonotype was seen many times. The rearrangement joins TRBV20-1 to TRBJ2-3; TRBD2 might be the D (5 bases). V shed 7 bases and J shed 0 bases, with 11 bases lying between them. The CDR3 length is 13 residues. Germline-derived CDR1 and CDR2 are DFQATT and SNEGSKA (reference sequence). This CDR3 is CSVPAASTDTQYF. The CDR3 DNA is TGCAGTGTCCCAGCGGCTAGCACAGATACGCAGTATTTT.

The sample holds a few counts of this clonotype. This chain links TRBV7-3 with TRBJ1-1, with a tentative D call TRBD1 (5 bases). This CDR3 spans 16 amino acids. Germline V gene sequence: CDR1 SGHTA, CDR2 FQGTGA. V lost 4 bases and J lost 1, with 16 bases in between. The CDR3 nucleotides read TGTGCCAGCAGCTCGGGGGGGGTCATGTCGAACACTGAAGCTTTCTTT. This codes for CASSSGGVMSNTEAFF.

This clonotype was recorded many times. V usage is TRBV11-1 and J usage is TRBJ1-2; D possibly corresponds to TRBD1 (5 bases). The V end was cut by 1 base, the J end by 4 bases, with 13 bases between. From germline, CDR1 is SGHAT and CDR2 FQDESV (reference sequence). This CDR3 is 15 amino acids long. In DNA, the CDR3 is TGTGCCAGCAGCTTAGGTGATGTCGGGGCCTATGGCTACACCTTC. Translated: CASSLGDVGAYGYTF.

J is TRBJ1-5 and V is TRBV27; D is undetermined. The CDR3 is made up of 14 amino acids. In germline, CDR1 is MNHEY, CDR2 SMNVEV (reference sequence). V lost 4 bases and J lost 1, with 8 bases in between. The CDR3: CASSSRISNQPQHF. For the CDR3, the DNA is TGTGCCAGCAGTTCGCGTATCAGCAATCAGCCCCAGCATTTT.

The CDR3 DNA follows: TGTGCCAGCAGCAGCGGACAGAGGTTAAGCAATCAGCCCCAGCATTTT. Amino acids: CASSSGQRLSNQPQHF. The V call is TRBV28, the J call TRBJ1-5; perhaps TRBD1 as D (6 bases). This CDR3 is built from 16 residues. Germline CDR1 and CDR2: MDHEN and SYDVKM. V was cut by 6 bases and J by 1 base, with 16 bases left in between.

V and J are TRBV10-3 and TRBJ2-7; TRBD2 matches at 7 bases. The CDR3 totals 14 residues. Germline V gene lookup returns CDR1 ENHRY and CDR2 SYGVKD. With V trimmed by 2 bases and J by 0 bases, 1 base remained unmatched. This CDR3 reads CAISEGTTSYEQYF. Here the CDR3 DNA reads TGTGCCATCAGTGAGGGGACTACCTCCTACGAGCAGTACTTC.

On this clonotype: Germline is not matched at one junction end, which may reflect a read error. V and J are TRBV12-3 or TRBV12-4 and TRBJ2-1, with TRBD1 matching 9 bases. TRBJ2-7 matches the DNA end more closely, so the J call is doubtful. The length of the CDR3 is 17 residues. The CDR3 DNA follows: TGTGCCTGCAGTTCATTAGTTCCGGGACAGGGATACAATGAGCAGTACTTC. Translated, it gives CACSSLVPGQGYNEQYF.

A few counts support this clonotype. The chain joins TRBV9 to TRBJ2-3; 9 bases are a match to TRBD1. CDR1 is SGDLS and CDR2 is YYNGEE in the germline V gene. This CDR3 has 15 residues. Germline trimming cut 0 bases from V and 3 bases from J; bases unmatched to any gene: 2. The CDR3 region is CASSVEGTGTDTQYF. The CDR3, as DNA: TGTGCCAGCAGCGTAGAGGGGACAGGGACAGATACGCAGTATTTT.

The J gene is TRBJ2-1, the V gene TRBV7-9, with D perhaps assigned TRBD1 or TRBD2 (5 bases each). Trimming shortened V by 2 bases and J by 6 bases, and 11 bases separated the two germline ends. CDR1 is SEHNR and CDR2 is FQNEAQ in the germline V gene (reference sequence). The CDR3 extends over 14 amino acids. The DNA for the CDR3 is TGTGCCAGCAGCTTATACGGGGCCCGCAATGAGCAGTTCTTC. Amino acid sequence: CASSLYGARNEQFF.

This rearrangement joins TRBV7-9 to TRBJ2-3; 9 bases match TRBD2. This CDR3 has 17 amino acids. Unmatched junction bases numbered 13, after V lost 7 bases and J lost 2 bases. Germline lookup yields CDR1 SEHNR and CDR2 FQNEAQ (reference sequence). The CDR3 protein is CASILDGLAKATDTQYF. DNA of the CDR3: TGTGCCAGCATCCTAGACGGACTAGCGAAGGCCACAGATACGCAGTATTTT.

This chain uses TRBV3-1 with TRBJ2-1; TRBD1 might be the D (6 bases). Germline CDR1 is LGHDT and CDR2 is YNNKEL (reference sequence). This CDR3 spans 15 amino acids. V was clipped by 0 bases and J by 5 bases, with 11 bases between them. The CDR3 region is CASSQDPGQHNEQFF. The CDR3 region has the DNA TGTGCCAGCAGCCAAGACCCCGGACAGCACAATGAGCAGTTCTTC.